This TCR beta chain was documented in a study of shared clonotypes between healthy human individuals (TCRdb year 2020). Some background on the complete study: A couple of women and a few men aged 18 to 49 years were included in the cohort. Per donor, three plates each were used for CD4 naive and CD4 memory, two for CD8 naive, and one for CD8 memory. Blood TCR repertoires of a handful of healthy adults were deeply sequenced to estimate repertoire size and the extent of clonotype sharing between individuals. Different laboratories and diverse techniques were used to prepare libraries and sequence TCR repertoires, to increase sequencing depth and limit assay-specific biases. Between about 0.94 and 10 billion PBMCs per donor were obtained by leukapheresis. What the authors observed across the whole study: When a few donors were compared, the shared fraction of clonotypes was around 5% for naive CD4, more than 3% for naive CD8, roughly 2.5% for memory CD4, and under 0.5% for memory CD8. Only blood was sampled, and tissue TCR repertoires likely differ from those in blood. Pairwise subsampling led to the expectation that sequencing depth would affect the degree of clonotype sharing among donors. Larger estimated clonotype richness was generally found for naive subsets than for memory subsets. Compared with non-shared clonotypes, the clonotypes found in all four sorted-subset donors had higher generation probabilities. Incomplete sequencing was indicated by rarefaction of sorted-subset datasets, despite the large sequencing depth. Because the study included a small number of donors, the genetic and exposure-history diversity represented was limited.

TCR CDR3 regions were amplified from genomic DNA by multiplex PCR using the deep immunoSEQ assay. For each cell subset, the extracted genomic DNA was distributed evenly across all wells of several immunoSEQ 96-well plates, and each plate served as one replicate. Each replicate PCR for sorted subsets received about 200 ng genomic DNA, equal to tens of thousands of T cell genomes. Purified libraries were quantified with a Qubit 3.0 fluorometer, sized on a Bioanalyzer 2100, and re-quantified with the KAPA Library Quantification kit. Every immunoSEQ 96-well plate was sequenced on a dedicated single-read 150-cycle Illumina NextSeq 550 flow cell. Concerning the study's data processing: Because the immunoSEQ output held only junctional sequences and lacked quality scores, the filtering could not match the filtering applied to full-length reads. Sequences were annotated with PyIR, a Python wrapper for IgBLAST v1.9, using IMGT germline references to assign V/J genes and CDR3. Reads were removed for weak V/J assignments (E-value above 1e-6), missing CDR3, stop codons, out-of-frame junctions, or ambiguous translated residues. V3J clonotypes were defined by identical inferred V gene, J gene, and CDR3 amino acid sequence. Percentage overlap between repertoires was calculated by dividing the number of shared unique clonotypes by the size of the smaller repertoire. Repertoire richness was assessed with RTK rarefaction, the Chao1 estimator, and Recon v2.1 estimates of unobserved clonotypes. For all TCRbeta clonotypes obtained by the gDNA method from several donors, generation probabilities were computed with OLGA. Held by TCRdb, this immuneACCESS table contains in-frame sequences only and omits some clones. Under half of the omission traces to an unresolved V gene where checked; the cause of the rest is unknown. The V and J calls and clone size are taken from that table; D and trimming were inferred from the DNA. Present in this sample are over a million clones, roughly 96% of which were seen just once. The ten largest clones take up over 1% of the sample.

CDR3 length: 13 amino acids, cysteine to phenylalanine. Only the CDR3 region is kept as DNA, spanning 39 bases read in frame from base 1. V is pruned by 8 bases and J by 3 bases, leaving 4 bases of the junction without a gene match. CDR1 and CDR2, per the germline V gene (reference sequence), are SEHNR and FQNEAQ. The donors were healthy, HIV-negative adults with no recently reported acute infections or vaccinations. Every donor was a Caucasian adult residing in Nashville, Tennessee, USA. CD4+ T cells were enriched through magnetic negative selection, after which naive cells were positively selected on CD45RA and the remaining negative fraction served as the memory subset. Blood was obtained by leukapheresis, after which PBMCs were separated by Ficoll-Histopaque density gradient centrifugation and cryopreserved in liquid nitrogen vapor phase. Purity and quantity of every magnetically sorted T cell population were checked by analytical flow cytometry. From each sorted fraction, genomic DNA was isolated and quantified by UV absorbance on a Nanodrop 2000c.

In its sample, this clone was seen once. Its antigen is unknown. Base qualities were left out, and no much larger clone turns up one base away. This sequence originates from a man between 25 and 39 years old in good health. The chain is assembled from TRBV7-9 and TRBJ1-3; TRBD1 fits 7 bases in the junction. The sample was naive CD4+ T cells sorted from blood. The sample's cell subset or site label, decoded: CD45RA+ positively selected. CDR3 protein: CASPGGDGNTIYF. The nucleotide sequence is TGTGCCAGCCCAGGGGGAGATGGAAACACCATATATTTT.